This T cell receptor beta chain was identified in a study of patients and donors after allogeneic stem cell transplantation. TCRdb recomputed calls from the RT-PCR reads with MiXCR, one row per CDR3 protein. The sample has hundreds of thousands of distinct CDR3 sequences; around 15% are singletons. The CDR3 is 15 residues long. The V gene's germline CDR1 is SGDLS and CDR2 YYNGEE. V lost 4 bases to trimming and J lost 4 bases, with 16 bases between them. This clonotype was observed a handful of times. The sequenced material came from blood, either unsorted or a sorted T cell fraction (not recorded which). The V gene is TRBV9, the J gene TRBJ2-3; D perhaps matches TRBD1 (6 bases). This TCR derives from a human donor who was either an allogeneic HSCT recipient or a stem cell or donor lymphocyte infusion donor (not recorded which). It is not recorded whose cells these are; they may come from a transplant donor. Here the CDR3 reads CASSRRTVQADTQYF. The CDR3 DNA reads as TGTGCCAGCAGCCGTCGGACAGTTCAAGCAGATACGCAGTATTTT.